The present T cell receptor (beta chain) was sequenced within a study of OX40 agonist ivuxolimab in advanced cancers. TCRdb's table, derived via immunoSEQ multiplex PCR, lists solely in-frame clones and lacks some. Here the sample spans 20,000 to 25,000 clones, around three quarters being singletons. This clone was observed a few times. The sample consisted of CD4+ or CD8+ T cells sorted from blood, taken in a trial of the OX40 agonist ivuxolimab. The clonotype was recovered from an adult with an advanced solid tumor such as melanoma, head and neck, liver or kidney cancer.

The CDR3 coding sequence is TGTGCCAGCAGCTTAACCGCGGGAGAGACAGATACGCAGTATTTT. Protein sequence: CASSLTAGETDTQYF. The chain carries TRBV7-3 and TRBJ2-3; TRBD2 agrees at 7 bases. Germline V gene sequence: CDR1 SGHTA, CDR2 FQGTGA. Trimming took 0 bases from V and 3 from J; bases not matched to a gene: 3. The CDR3 spans 15 residues.